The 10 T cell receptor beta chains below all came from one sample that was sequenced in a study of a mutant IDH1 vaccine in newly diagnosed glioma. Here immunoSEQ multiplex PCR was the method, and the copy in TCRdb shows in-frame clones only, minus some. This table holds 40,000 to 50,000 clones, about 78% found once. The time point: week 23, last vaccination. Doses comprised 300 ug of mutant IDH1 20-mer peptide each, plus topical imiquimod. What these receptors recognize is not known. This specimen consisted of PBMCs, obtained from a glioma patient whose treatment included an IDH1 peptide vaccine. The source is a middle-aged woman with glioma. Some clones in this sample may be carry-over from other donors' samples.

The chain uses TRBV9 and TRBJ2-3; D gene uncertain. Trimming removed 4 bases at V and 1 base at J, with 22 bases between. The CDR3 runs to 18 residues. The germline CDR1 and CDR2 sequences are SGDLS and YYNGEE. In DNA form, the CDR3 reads TGTGCCAGCAGCACCCCTCGGGCGGCTGAAAGTCGCACAGATACGCAGTATTTT. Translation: CASSTPRAAESRTDTQYF.

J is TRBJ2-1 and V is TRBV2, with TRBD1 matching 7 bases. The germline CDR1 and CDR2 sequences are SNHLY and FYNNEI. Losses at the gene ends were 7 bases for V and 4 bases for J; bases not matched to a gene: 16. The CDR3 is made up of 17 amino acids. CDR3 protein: CASTNPLTGARYNEQFF. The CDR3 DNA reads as TGTGCCAGCACCAACCCTCTTACAGGGGCCCGATACAATGAGCAGTTCTTC.

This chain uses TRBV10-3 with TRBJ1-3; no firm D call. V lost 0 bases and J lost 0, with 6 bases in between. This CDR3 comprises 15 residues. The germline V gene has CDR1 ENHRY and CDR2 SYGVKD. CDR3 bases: TGTGCCATCAGTGAGTCAGGTACCTCTGGAAACACCATATATTTT. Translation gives CAISESGTSGNTIYF.

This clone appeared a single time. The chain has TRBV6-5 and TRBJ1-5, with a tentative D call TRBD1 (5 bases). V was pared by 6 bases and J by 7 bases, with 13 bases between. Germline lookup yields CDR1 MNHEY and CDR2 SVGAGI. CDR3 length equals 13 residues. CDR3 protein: CASSDNRLQPQHF. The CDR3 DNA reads TGTGCCAGCAGCGACAACAGGCTACAGCCCCAGCATTTT.

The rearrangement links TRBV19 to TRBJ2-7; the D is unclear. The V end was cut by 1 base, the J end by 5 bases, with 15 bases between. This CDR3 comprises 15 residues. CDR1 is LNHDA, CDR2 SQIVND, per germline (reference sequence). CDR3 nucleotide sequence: TGTGCCAGTAGTATAGCGGCAGGTCCAAGAAACGAGCAGTACTTC. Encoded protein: CASSIAAGPRNEQYF.

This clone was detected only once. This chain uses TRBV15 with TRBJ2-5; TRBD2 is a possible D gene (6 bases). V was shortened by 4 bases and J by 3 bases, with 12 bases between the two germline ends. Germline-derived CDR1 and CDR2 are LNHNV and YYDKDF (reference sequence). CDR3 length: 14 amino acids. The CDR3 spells CATSTGGVEETQYF. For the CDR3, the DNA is TGTGCCACCAGCACCGGAGGGGTAGAAGAGACCCAGTACTTC.

CDR3 region: CASSPGTDGLRPQHF. CDR3 DNA: TGTGCCAGCAGTCCCGGGACCGACGGTTTAAGGCCCCAGCATTTT. This sequence joins TRBV7-2 and TRBJ1-5; D may be TRBD1 (5 bases). The germline CDR1 and CDR2 sequences are SGHTA and FQGNSA. This CDR3 spans 15 amino acids. The ends were cut back, 6 bases at V and 9 bases at J, with 21 bases in the middle.

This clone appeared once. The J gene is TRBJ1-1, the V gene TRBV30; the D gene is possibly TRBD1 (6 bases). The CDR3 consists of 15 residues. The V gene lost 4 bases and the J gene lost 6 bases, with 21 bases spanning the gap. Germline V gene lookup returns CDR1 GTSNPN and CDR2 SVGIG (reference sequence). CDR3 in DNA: TGTGCCTGGACCCCTCCGGGGGCAGTATCGGCTGAAGCTTTCTTT. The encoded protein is CAWTPPGAVSAEAFF.

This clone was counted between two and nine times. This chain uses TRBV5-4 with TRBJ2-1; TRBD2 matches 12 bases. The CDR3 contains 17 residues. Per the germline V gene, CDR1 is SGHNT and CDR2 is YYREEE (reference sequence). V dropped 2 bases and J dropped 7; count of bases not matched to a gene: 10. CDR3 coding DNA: TGTGCCAGCAGCTTCGTAACTAGCGGGGGGTTTGGGAATGAGCAGTTCTTC. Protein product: CASSFVTSGGFGNEQFF.

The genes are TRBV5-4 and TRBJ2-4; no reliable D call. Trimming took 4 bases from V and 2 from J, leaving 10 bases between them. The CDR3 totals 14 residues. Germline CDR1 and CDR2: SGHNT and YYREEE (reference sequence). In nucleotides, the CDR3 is TGTGCCAGCAGCACGGACGGTACCAAAAACATTCAGTACTTC. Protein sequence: CASSTDGTKNIQYF.